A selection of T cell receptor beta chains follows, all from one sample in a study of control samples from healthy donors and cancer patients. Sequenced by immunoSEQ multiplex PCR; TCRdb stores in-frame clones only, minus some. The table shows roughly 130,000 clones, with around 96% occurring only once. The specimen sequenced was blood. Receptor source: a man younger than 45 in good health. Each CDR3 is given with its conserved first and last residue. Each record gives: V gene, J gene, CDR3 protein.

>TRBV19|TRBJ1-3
CASSQQGAYSGNTIYF
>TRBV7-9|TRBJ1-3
CASSFEKVPGNTIYF
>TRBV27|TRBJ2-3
CASSSGIAGLGDGDTQYF
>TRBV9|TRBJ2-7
CASSVEGYSYEQYF
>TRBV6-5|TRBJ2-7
CASSSYRGPLAYEQYF
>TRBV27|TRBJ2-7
CASSLVGGISSYEQYF
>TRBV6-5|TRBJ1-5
CASNPGQYNQPQHF
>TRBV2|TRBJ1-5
CASSNRLQTWRDSNQPQHF
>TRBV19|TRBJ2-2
CASSMDRANTGELFF
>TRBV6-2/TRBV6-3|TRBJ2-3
CASSYPGQNTDTQYF
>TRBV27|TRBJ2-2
CASSPTNTGELFF
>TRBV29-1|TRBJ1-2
CSVEDPGYGSLYGYTF
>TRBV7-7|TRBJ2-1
CASSLEPVGEQFF
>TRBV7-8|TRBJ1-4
CASSLDGGANEKLFF
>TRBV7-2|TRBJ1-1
CASSNTGTTEAFF
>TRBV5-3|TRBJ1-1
CARSFNGRGSTEAFF
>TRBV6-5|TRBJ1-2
CASSSLGGYGYTF
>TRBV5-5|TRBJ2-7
CASSLVGQGTNEQYF
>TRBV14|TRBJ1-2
CASSQDTAASYTF
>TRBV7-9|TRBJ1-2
CASSLQGSGYTF
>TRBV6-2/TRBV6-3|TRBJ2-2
CASSYGGKHGELFF
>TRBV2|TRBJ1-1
CAGRRSLNTEAFF
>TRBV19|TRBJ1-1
CASSITGGTEAFF
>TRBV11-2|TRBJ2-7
CASSLEGIGEQYF